This is a list of T cell receptor beta chains from one sample in a study of CD8 T cells in Susac syndrome. TCRdb reanalysed the immunoSEQ multiplex PCR reads using MiXCR and keeps one entry per CDR3 protein. This sample has some 180,000 distinct CDR3 sequences, with about 93% found just once. Specimen: CD4+ T cells from PBMCs. The receptors were sampled from a human donor with Susac syndrome. Both conserved end residues are part of each CDR3. Each record gives: clone size, D gene, V gene, J gene, CDR3 protein, CDR3 DNA. D genes are given only for firm matches. The size of a clone is reported for some rows only, either as once, few or many, or as a class for expanded clones.

abundance: NA
d_gene: NA
v_gene: TRBV28
j_gene: TRBJ2-1
CDR3aa: CASCRTYNEQFF
CDR3nt: TGTGCCAGCTGTAGGACCTACAATGAGCAGTTCTTC

abundance: NA
d_gene: NA
v_gene: TRBV7-8
j_gene: TRBJ2-2
CDR3aa: CASSLEGGNTGELFF
CDR3nt: TGTGCCAGCAGCTTAGAAGGGGGAAACACCGGGGAGCTGTTTTTT

abundance: NA
d_gene: TRBD1
v_gene: TRBV7-2
j_gene: TRBJ1-1
CDR3aa: CASSLTRDRVTEAFF
CDR3nt: TGTGCCAGCAGCCTCACCCGGGACAGGGTAACTGAAGCTTTCTTT

abundance: NA
d_gene: NA
v_gene: TRBV15
j_gene: TRBJ2-3
CDR3aa: CATSKGRGASFTDTQYF
CDR3nt: TGTGCCACCAGCAAAGGACGGGGAGCTAGCTTCACAGATACGCAGTATTTT

abundance: NA
d_gene: TRBD1
v_gene: TRBV5-1
j_gene: TRBJ1-1
CDR3aa: CASSSTGLGAFF
CDR3nt: TGCGCCAGCAGCTCGACAGGGCTAGGAGCTTTCTTT

abundance: NA
d_gene: NA
v_gene: TRBV5-6
j_gene: TRBJ1-6
CDR3aa: CASSFWGLHNSPLHF
CDR3nt: TGTGCCAGCAGCTTTTGGGGACTGCATAATTCACCCCTCCACTTT

abundance: once
d_gene: NA
v_gene: TRBV19
j_gene: TRBJ2-3
CDR3aa: CASSDRRGPRDTQYF
CDR3nt: TGTGCCAGTTCCGACCGGCGGGGTCCAAGGGATACGCAGTATTTT

abundance: NA
d_gene: NA
v_gene: TRBV7-2
j_gene: TRBJ2-5
CDR3aa: CASSSSGRAGTQYF
CDR3nt: TGTGCCAGCAGCTCCTCAGGAAGAGCTGGGACCCAGTACTTC

abundance: NA
d_gene: TRBD2
v_gene: TRBV29-1
j_gene: TRBJ2-3
CDR3aa: CSVSGGQSTDTQYF
CDR3nt: TGCAGCGTAAGCGGGGGCCAGAGCACAGATACGCAGTATTTT

abundance: NA
d_gene: TRBD2
v_gene: TRBV3-1
j_gene: TRBJ2-1
CDR3aa: CASSRGTSGRQKFF
CDR3nt: TGTGCCAGCAGCCGGGGGACTAGCGGGAGGCAGAAATTCTTC

abundance: few
d_gene: TRBD1
v_gene: TRBV4-2
j_gene: TRBJ1-3
CDR3aa: CASSQEDRAGNTIYF
CDR3nt: TGTGCCAGCAGCCAAGAGGACAGGGCTGGAAACACCATATATTTT